A selection of T cell receptor beta chains follows, all from one sample in a study of blood T cells in healthy people across ages. TCRdb re-derived calls from the 5' RACE reads in MiXCR, one entry per CDR3 protein. This sample has about 1.4 million distinct CDR3 sequences, with approximately 59% found just once. Sequenced material: blood. The receptors were gathered from a man between 18 and 35 years old in good health. CDR3s include the opening cysteine and the closing phenylalanine or tryptophan. D genes are given only for firm matches. Expanded clones get a size class; other rows say once, few or many, or leave the size out.

j_call d_call clone_size v_call cdr3_aa cdr3_nt
TRBJ2-6 - - TRBV28 CASSLGWSSGANVLTF TGTGCCAGCAGTTTAGGATGGAGCTCTGGGGCCAACGTCCTGACTTTC
TRBJ2-7 - - TRBV4-1 CASSQFTTGSYEQYF TGCGCCAGCAGCCAATTTACCACGGGATCCTACGAGCAGTACTTC
TRBJ2-1 TRBD2 - TRBV20-1 CSARDSRLAGMYNEQFF TGCAGTGCTAGAGATAGTCGGCTAGCGGGGATGTACAATGAGCAGTTCTTC
TRBJ2-1 - - TRBV18 CASSPLGRRGDEQFF TGTGCCAGCTCACCACTGGGACGTCGGGGCGATGAGCAGTTCTTC
TRBJ2-3 - - TRBV7-6 CASSLVYTPDTQYF TGTGCCAGCAGCTTAGTTTACACCCCAGATACGCAGTATTTT
TRBJ2-5 - - TRBV18 CASSPGGPRQESQYF TGTGCCAGCTCACCAGGAGGGCCACGTCAAGAGAGCCAGTACTTC
TRBJ2-7 - - TRBV5-4 CASSGKDRIPNEQYF TGTGCCAGCAGCGGTAAGGACAGAATACCGAACGAGCAGTACTTC
TRBJ2-5 - once TRBV18 CASSPRPTDQETQYF TGTGCCAGCTCACCCCGGCCTACAGACCAAGAGACCCAGTACTTC
TRBJ2-3 - few TRBV9 CASSAGSLTDTQYF TGTGCCAGCAGCGCGGGGTCCCTTACAGATACGCAGTATTTT
TRBJ1-5 - - TRBV12-3/TRBV12-4 CASSFGSAIQPQHF TGTGCCAGCAGTTTTGGCAGTGCAATTCAGCCCCAGCATTTT
TRBJ2-3 TRBD2 - TRBV4-3 CASSPTSRGALNTQYF TGCGCCAGCAGCCCAACCTCGCGGGGGGCGCTTAATACGCAGTATTTT
TRBJ1-1 - - TRBV21-1 CASSKLVTSLFAEAFF TGTGCCAGCAGCAAATTAGTAACCTCGTTGTTCGCTGAAGCTTTCTTT
TRBJ2-7 - - TRBV20-1 CSARGQSGSYEQYF TGCAGTGCTAGAGGTCAAAGCGGCTCCTACGAGCAGTACTTC
TRBJ2-3 - - TRBV12-3/TRBV12-4 CASTHLASVDTQYF TGTGCCAGCACCCATCTCGCGAGCGTAGATACGCAGTATTTT
TRBJ2-7 TRBD1 - TRBV4-3 CASSQVLTRDRGAYEQYF TGCGCCAGCAGCCAAGTACTTACCCGGGACAGGGGAGCCTACGAGCAGTACTTC
TRBJ2-1 TRBD2 - TRBV5-1 CASGLAGQTGEQFF TGCGCCAGCGGTCTAGCGGGACAGACGGGTGAGCAGTTCTTC
TRBJ2-1 TRBD2 - TRBV7-9 CASSLGGSGAHEQFF TGTGCCAGCAGCTTGGGAGGGAGTGGAGCCCATGAGCAGTTCTTC
TRBJ2-5 TRBD1 - TRBV28 CASSLRTGAGETQYF TGTGCCAGCAGTTTAAGGACAGGGGCAGGGGAGACCCAGTACTTC
TRBJ2-7 - - TRBV7-8 CASSLVGGAGGYEQYF TGTGCCAGCAGCTTAGTAGGGGGAGCGGGCGGCTACGAGCAGTACTTC
TRBJ2-7 TRBD1 - TRBV4-2 CASSQEEQGAYEQYF TGTGCCAGCAGCCAAGAAGAACAGGGGGCCTACGAGCAGTACTTC
TRBJ2-3 - once TRBV5-1 CASSFRVDDTQYF TGCGCCAGCAGCTTCAGGGTTGATGATACGCAGTATTTT
TRBJ1-5 - - TRBV10-2 CASSALQGNNQPQHF TGCGCCAGCAGTGCGTTACAGGGCAACAATCAGCCCCAGCATTTT
TRBJ1-5 TRBD1 few TRBV2 CASSDRGPNQPQHF TGTGCCAGCAGTGACAGGGGGCCCAATCAGCCCCAGCATTTT
TRBJ2-7 - - TRBV11-2 CASRSHQGFNPYEQYF TGTGCCAGCAGATCACACCAGGGGTTTAACCCCTACGAGCAGTACTTC
TRBJ2-1 TRBD2 once TRBV4-1 CASSFTGVSGSGNEQFF TGCGCCAGCAGCTTCACGGGGGTTAGCGGGAGTGGCAATGAGCAGTTCTTC
TRBJ2-5 - - TRBV20-1 CSARYLGQETQYF TGCAGTGCTAGATACTTGGGGCAAGAGACCCAGTACTTC
TRBJ2-6 - many TRBV6-2/TRBV6-3 CASSPQVSGANVLTF TGTGCCAGCAGTCCCCAGGTATCCGGGGCCAACGTCCTGACTTTC
TRBJ2-1 - - TRBV5-6 CASREQGYNEQFF TGTGCCAGCAGGGAACAGGGATACAATGAGCAGTTCTTC
TRBJ2-2 TRBD1 - TRBV25-1 CASSATGLADTGELFF TGTGCCAGCAGTGCGACAGGGCTGGCGGACACCGGGGAGCTGTTTTTT
TRBJ2-7 - - TRBV28 CASTLQGLYEQYF TGTGCCAGCACTCTCCAGGGGCTTTACGAGCAGTACTTC